This entry is about one T cell receptor beta chain. Germline V lookup: CDR1 KGHSH, CDR2 LQKENI. The CDR3 consists of 16 residues. Trimming left V 3 bases short and J 2 bases short, with 13 bases between. The entry originates in a study of blood T cell repertoires in COVID-19. The table came from immunoSEQ multiplex PCR; TCRdb's copy has only in-frame clones and leaves some out. The sample includes around 280,000 clones, roughly 91% of them seen just once. The sequencing sample was made of peripheral blood. The receptor was isolated from a woman aged 25 to 39 with COVID-19, enrolled during active disease. This chain links TRBV18 with TRBJ2-2; D might be TRBD2 (6 bases). CDR3 bases: TGTGCCAGCTCACCCCCCGGGACTCCTAACACCGGGGAGCTGTTTTTT. It codes for CASSPPGTPNTGELFF.